These 6 T cell receptor beta chains originate from one sample sequenced in a study of blood T cell repertoires in COVID-19. Libraries were prepared by immunoSEQ multiplex PCR; TCRdb keeps only in-frame clonotypes and omits some of them. This sample has a few hundred thousand clones, with over 75% found just once. The sequencing sample was made of PBMCs or T cells enriched from blood (not recorded which). The receptor source for this set is a man between 18 and 29 years old who had recovered from COVID-19.

The gene calls are TRBV7-2 and TRBJ2-3; the match to TRBD2 covers 12 bases. Germline CDR1 SGHTA, CDR2 FQGNSA. V shed 4 bases, J shed 5 bases, and the junction held 7 bases outside the gene matches. The CDR3 extends over 16 amino acids. The CDR3 DNA follows: TGTGCCAGCAGCTCCAGACTAGCGGGGGTTAAAGATACGCAGTATTTT. Translated: CASSSRLAGVKDTQYF.

The V call is TRBV28, the J call TRBJ2-1; maybe TRBD1 (6 bases). This CDR3 has 17 amino acids. CDR1 MDHEN and CDR2 SYDVKM come from the germline V gene. V shed 1 base and J shed 7 bases, with 20 bases lying between them. In DNA, the CDR3 is TGTGCCAGCAGTTTATCCCACCCCTCGGACAGCAGGAATGAGCAGTTCTTC. Translation: CASSLSHPSDSRNEQFF.

Here the CDR3 reads CASSIDLEIRGTEAFF. The DNA for the CDR3 is TGTGCCAGTAGTATAGATCTAGAGATCCGGGGAACTGAAGCTTTCTTT. V is TRBV19 and J is TRBJ1-1; D is ambiguous. The CDR3 has 16 amino acids. V lost 0 bases and J lost 5, with 16 bases in between. Per the germline V gene, CDR1 is LNHDA and CDR2 is SQIVND (reference sequence).

The chain links TRBV7-9 to TRBJ2-5; D is perhaps TRBD2 (6 bases). V dropped 5 bases and J dropped 4 bases, with 17 bases sitting between them. CDR1 is SEHNR, CDR2 FQNEAQ, per germline (reference sequence). The CDR3 runs to 15 residues. The CDR3 DNA reads TGTGCCAGCAGCATAGGCAGGGACTTGAGAGAGACCCAGTACTTC. Protein sequence: CASSIGRDLRETQYF.

This rearrangement joins TRBV9 to TRBJ1-1, with TRBD1 matching over 9 bases. CDR1 is SGDLS and CDR2 is YYNGEE in the germline V gene. This CDR3 has 15 amino acids. Losses at the gene ends were 4 bases for V and 1 base for J; bases not matched to a gene: 5. The CDR3 DNA follows: TGTGCCAGCAGCACCCGACAGGGGGGGAACACTGAAGCTTTCTTT. Translating it yields CASSTRQGGNTEAFF.

This sequence joins TRBV4-3 and TRBJ2-7; D is uncertain. Looked up from germline, CDR1 is LGHNA and CDR2 is YSLEER. This CDR3 has 14 amino acids. V gave up 4 bases and J gave up 2 bases, with 12 bases separating them. DNA of the CDR3: TGCGCCAGCAGCCGTCACCAAGCCCCCTACGAGCAGTACTTC. Encoded protein: CASSRHQAPYEQYF.